This note documents a single T cell receptor (beta chain) sequence. CD4+CD45RO+CD25- cells were isolated as memory CD4+ T cells. The germline CDR1 and CDR2 sequences are LNHDA and SQIVND (reference sequence). Trimming removed 2 bases from V and 8 bases from J, with 12 bases in between. This CDR3 is built from 14 residues. Semi-nested PCR with Nested Universal Primer A followed constant-region reverse priming of full-length variable regions. One entry per CDR3 protein results from TCRdb running MiXCR on the 5' RACE reads. The repertoire holds about 64,000 distinct CDR3 sequences, with about 22% as singletons.

The sample taken for sequencing was memory CD4+ T cells sorted from a lymph node. Subset reported: memory CD4+ T cells, CD4+CD45RO+CD25-. The genes are TRBV19 and TRBJ1-4; D ambiguous. This receptor was identified in a female donor with breast cancer. CDR3 sequence reads: CASSIPGVVEKLFF. DNA of the CDR3: TGTGCCAGTAGTATACCGGGAGTTGTCGAAAAACTGTTTTTT.